What follows are 2 T cell receptor beta chains derived from one specimen sequenced in a study of regulatory T cells in long-lasting Graves disease. Time point described: newly diagnosed GD, antithyroid drugs for less than 3 months. From PBMCs, RNA was extracted and then used to make the TCR library. In building TCR beta libraries, iRepertoire HTBI primers were used together with Arm-PCR of CDR3 regions. TCRdb passed the multiplex PCR reads through MiXCR, listing each CDR3 protein once. The sample consists of 450,000 to 600,000 distinct CDR3 sequences, about a sixth of them appearing once. These records were also assigned to another study, of T cells in Graves' hyperthyroidism and ophthalmopathy.

Sequencing used peripheral blood mononuclear cells (PBMCs), obtained at new diagnosis, from a patient treated with antithyroid drugs. Source of these receptors: a middle-aged man with Graves disease.

This rearrangement joins TRBV14 to TRBJ2-7; 7 positions agree with TRBD2. The germline V gene has CDR1 SGHDN and CDR2 FVKESK. CDR3 length equals 14 residues. Trimming at V came to 5 bases and at J to 4 bases, leaving 8 bases not matched to a gene. The CDR3 DNA reads as TGTGCCAGCAGCTTCGGACTAGTGTCGTACGAGCAGTACTTC. Its protein is CASSFGLVSYEQYF.

This clonotype was found a few times. The junction does not match germline at one end; this may be a read error. V usage is TRBV28 and J usage is TRBJ2-1; D ambiguous. Looked up from germline, CDR1 is MDHEN and CDR2 is SYDVKM. This CDR3 is 16 amino acids long. In nucleotides, the CDR3 is TGTGCCAGCAGAGCCCTCCGGGCCCTCTCCTACAATGAGCAGTCCTTC. This codes for CASRALRALSYNEQSF.